A single sample is the source of the 24 T cell receptor beta chains below, sequenced in a study of OX40 agonist ivuxolimab in advanced cancers. The method behind the library was the immunoSEQ multiplex PCR assay. TCRdb's version of the immuneACCESS table is confined to in-frame rearrangements and falls short of the full clone set. An unresolved V gene accounts for under half of the shortfall where checked; the remainder is of unknown origin. The sample table shows 60,000 to 75,000 clones, and about 90% are seen once. The top ten clones comprise 1.3% of the sample. Here the sequenced sample was CD4+ or CD8+ T cells sorted from blood, taken in a trial of the OX40 agonist ivuxolimab. The receptors derive from an adult with an advanced solid tumor such as melanoma, head and neck, liver or kidney cancer.

The chain joins TRBV5-5 to TRBJ2-7; the D call may be TRBD1 or TRBD2 (5 bases each). Germline values: CDR1 SGHKS, CDR2 YYEKEE (reference sequence). V lost 2 bases, J lost 6 bases, and 12 bases lay in between. The CDR3 has 13 amino acids. The CDR3 DNA reads TGTGCCAGCAGCTTCGGGACCGCCCTCGAGCAGTACTTC. Translating gives CASSFGTALEQYF.

The chain is built from TRBV7-9 and TRBJ2-2; 8 bases agree with TRBD2. Looked up from germline, CDR1 is SEHNR and CDR2 is FQNEAQ (reference sequence). CDR3 length: 16 residues. V lost 5 bases, J lost 0 bases, and 5 bases stayed unmatched. This chain's CDR3 is CASSRGLAANTGELFF. CDR3 nucleotide sequence: TGTGCCAGCAGCCGCGGACTAGCAGCGAACACCGGGGAGCTGTTTTTT.

This rearrangement joins TRBV30 to TRBJ2-7; possible D gene TRBD2, 5 bases. Trimming left V 2 bases short and J 3 bases short, with 11 bases between. Germline loops: CDR1 GTSNPN, CDR2 SVGIG (reference sequence). The CDR3 has 13 residues. The CDR3 sequence is CAWSMLANYEQYF. In DNA form, the CDR3 reads TGTGCCTGGAGTATGTTAGCGAACTACGAGCAGTACTTC.

Notes on this clone: This same CDR3 is encoded by further DNA sequences in the sample. The V call is TRBV7-8, the J call TRBJ1-5; no firm D call. There are 15 residues in the CDR3. CDR1 and CDR2 from the germline V gene are SGHVS and FQNEAQ. The V end lost 3 bases, the J end lost 0 bases, and 9 bases lay between the germline ends. This chain's CDR3 is CASSLDGYSNQPQHF. The CDR3 DNA sequence: TGTGCCAGCAGCTTGGACGGGTATAGCAATCAGCCCCAGCATTTT.

This chain connects TRBV30 to TRBJ2-3, with 10 positions matching TRBD2. V shed 3 bases, J shed 1 base, and the junction held 7 bases outside the gene matches. The CDR3 spans 16 residues. The germline CDR1 and CDR2 sequences are GTSNPN and SVGIG (reference sequence). The CDR3 sequence is CAWSDQGLARTDTQYF. Here the CDR3 DNA reads TGTGCCTGGAGCGACCAGGGACTAGCGCGCACAGATACGCAGTATTTT.

This rearrangement joins TRBV2 to TRBJ2-7, with D tentatively TRBD1 (5 bases). This CDR3 is 14 amino acids long. Per the germline V gene, CDR1 is SNHLY and CDR2 is FYNNEI. The germline V and J ends were trimmed by 4 bases and 4 bases, with 14 bases remaining between them. The CDR3 reads CASSGQGVRYEQYF. The CDR3 DNA reads TGTGCCAGCAGTGGGCAGGGTGTTAGGTACGAGCAGTACTTC.

This clone was counted at least ten times. V and J are TRBV11-3 and TRBJ2-1; unclear D gene. Per germline, CDR1 SGHNT and CDR2 YENEEA. The CDR3 totals 12 residues. Between the trimmed V and J ends, which lost 4 bases and 6 bases, there was a span of 7 bases. CDR3 nucleotides: TGTGCCAGCAGCTCCCACACCAATGAGCAGTTCTTC. It codes for CASSSHTNEQFF. Combining the CDR3 with reference TRBV11-3 and TRBJ2-1 gives the whole variable domain EAGVVQSPRYKIIEKKQPVAFWCNPISGHNTLYWYLQNLGQGPELLIRYENEEAVDDSQLPKDRFSAERLKGVDSTLKIQPAELGDSAVYLCASSSHTNEQFFGPGTRLTVL.

The CDR3 DNA reads as TGCGCCAGCAGCCAGGCAGGGAGTCACACTGAAGCTTTCTTT. Amino acid sequence: CASSQAGSHTEAFF. This chain connects TRBV4-3 to TRBJ1-1; D possibly corresponds to TRBD1 (5 bases). The CDR3 consists of 14 residues. Germline CDR1 and CDR2: LGHNA and YSLEER. V was pared by 3 bases and J by 3 bases, with 11 bases between.

The chain uses TRBV27 and TRBJ1-5; TRBD1 aligns across 8 bases. The V segment lost 0 bases and the J segment 3 bases; nucleotides outside the gene matches: 10. This CDR3 comprises 18 residues. Per the germline V gene, CDR1 is MNHEY and CDR2 is SMNVEV (reference sequence). The CDR3 protein is CASSLSSRGTGFNQPQHF. The CDR3 DNA sequence: TGTGCCAGCAGTTTATCGTCTAGGGGGACAGGTTTCAATCAGCCCCAGCATTTT.

A note on this clone: This sample includes further DNA sequences coding for the same CDR3. The V call is TRBV15, the J call TRBJ2-3; TRBD2 is a possible D gene (6 bases). The CDR3 is 16 residues long. The V and J ends lost 0 bases and 0 bases respectively, with 10 bases between them. CDR1 and CDR2 (germline): LNHNV, YYDKDF (reference sequence). The CDR3 spells CATSRDTGASTDTQYF. Here the CDR3 DNA reads TGTGCCACCAGCAGAGATACGGGAGCTAGCACAGATACGCAGTATTTT.

The chain combines TRBV19 with TRBJ1-5; 8 bases match TRBD1. The V gene's germline CDR1 is LNHDA and CDR2 SQIVND (reference sequence). The CDR3 is made up of 15 amino acids. V lost 4 bases and J lost 4; bases outside the gene matches: 6. CDR3 DNA sequence: TGTGCCAGTAGTACTGGACAGGGCGGGAATCAGCCCCAGCATTTT. Its protein is CASSTGQGGNQPQHF.

This clone occurred a few times. The V gene is TRBV15, the J gene TRBJ2-1; 10 bases are shared with TRBD2. Germline CDR1 and CDR2: LNHNV and YYDKDF (reference sequence). This CDR3 comprises 16 residues. V was pared by 2 bases and J by 9 bases, with 10 bases of the junction left unmatched. CDR3: CATSRSGAGGFGEQFF. DNA for the CDR3: TGTGCCACCAGCAGATCAGGAGCGGGAGGGTTCGGTGAGCAGTTCTTC.

This chain connects TRBV28 to TRBJ2-1, with 15 bases fitting TRBD2. CDR3 length: 15 amino acids. Germline V lookup: CDR1 MDHEN, CDR2 SYDVKM. The junction had 4 bases not matched to a gene; V was cut back by 6 bases and J by 7 bases. The CDR3 DNA follows: TGTGCCAGCAGCACCGGGACTAGCGGGGGGAATGAGCAGTTCTTC. Its translation: CASSTGTSGGNEQFF.

The chain carries TRBV7-2 and TRBJ1-2; the D gene is possibly TRBD1 (5 bases). The length of the CDR3 is 15 residues. CDR1 is SGHTA and CDR2 is FQGNSA in the germline V gene. V lost 0 bases, J lost 4 bases, and 12 bases lay in between. CDR3 region: CASSLAKGLGYGYTF. CDR3 nucleotides: TGTGCCAGCAGCTTAGCAAAGGGGCTGGGCTATGGCTACACCTTC.

The chain combines TRBV7-9 with TRBJ1-2; D is ambiguous. Trimming took off 4 bases at V and 2 bases at J, with 11 bases between the two ends. Looked up from germline, CDR1 is SEHNR and CDR2 is FQNEAQ (reference sequence). The CDR3 spans 14 residues. For the CDR3, the DNA is TGTGCCAGCAGCTCTATCGAGGCAAACTATGGCTACACCTTC. Translating it yields CASSSIEANYGYTF.

J is TRBJ1-2 and V is TRBV2; possible D gene TRBD1, 5 bases. Between the trimmed V and J ends, which lost 7 bases and 7 bases, there was a span of 16 bases. CDR3 length equals 13 residues. Germline V CDR1 and CDR2: SNHLY, FYNNEI. The CDR3 DNA reads TGTGCCAGCACTAGGGACGACATCCCTGGCTACACCTTC. Its translation is CASTRDDIPGYTF.

This clone was found a few times. The chain couples TRBV30 to TRBJ1-1; D unresolved. Per germline, CDR1 GTSNPN and CDR2 SVGIG (reference sequence). The V gene lost 1 base and the J gene lost 0 bases, with 6 bases spanning the gap. This CDR3 is built from 13 residues. CDR3 nucleotides: TGTGCCTGGAGTGAGGCCTTGAACACTGAAGCTTTCTTT. It codes for CAWSEALNTEAFF.

V is TRBV27 and J is TRBJ2-3, with no clear D. V was shortened by 7 bases and J by 0 bases, with 14 bases between the two germline ends. The CDR3 is made up of 15 amino acids. Germline-derived CDR1 and CDR2 are MNHEY and SMNVEV (reference sequence). The CDR3: CASTRAAPSTDTQYF. CDR3 nucleotides: TGTGCCAGCACCCGGGCAGCGCCCAGCACAGATACGCAGTATTTT.

The chain couples TRBV6-5 to TRBJ1-2; D might be TRBD1 (6 bases). There are 14 residues in the CDR3. CDR1 and CDR2 (germline): MNHEY, SVGAGI. V was clipped by 8 bases and J by 7 bases, with 20 bases between them. The CDR3 nucleotides are TGTGCCAGCTCCCGGGGGGGGCCGTACCTTGGCTACACCTTC. Encoded protein: CASSRGGPYLGYTF.

The chain couples TRBV12-1 to TRBJ1-1; the table assigns TRBD1, which was not confirmed against the DNA. TRBV12-1 is a listed pseudogene. The CDR3 covers 14 residues. CDR3 residues: CASSYCRRNTEAFF. The DNA of the CDR3 is TGTGCCAGCAGCTATTGCAGGCGGAACACTGAAGCTTTCTTT.

The chain recombines TRBV19 with TRBJ2-4; D is unresolved. V shed 7 bases and J shed 1 base, with 17 bases lying between them. Germline V CDR1 and CDR2: LNHDA, SQIVND (reference sequence). The CDR3 spans 16 residues. The DNA for the CDR3 is TGTGCCAGTAATCCAGGACCGCAGGTTGCCAAAAACATTCAGTACTTC. Translating gives CASNPGPQVAKNIQYF.

This sequence joins TRBV28 and TRBJ1-1, with D hard to call. V lost 4 bases and J lost 1, with 13 bases in between. Germline values: CDR1 MDHEN, CDR2 SYDVKM. The CDR3 length is 15 residues. This chain's CDR3 is CASSSRRRTNTEAFF. The CDR3 bases are TGTGCCAGCAGTTCCCGTCGACGGACGAACACTGAAGCTTTCTTT.

The CDR3 region has the DNA TGTGCCAGCAGCCTCCTCGGCAGAGCGAGGGCGCAAGAGACCCAGTACTTC. This codes for CASSLLGRARAQETQYF. The chain employs TRBV5-4 and TRBJ2-5, with D tentatively TRBD2 (5 bases). V gave up 4 bases and J gave up 2 bases, with 21 bases separating them. The CDR3 is made up of 17 amino acids. The V gene's germline CDR1 is SGHNT and CDR2 YYREEE (reference sequence).

The chain is built from TRBV10-3 and TRBJ1-5; 9 nucleotides agree with TRBD1. The V gene end was trimmed by 7 bases and the J gene end by 4 bases; junction bases not matched to a gene: 8. The CDR3 is made up of 15 amino acids. From germline, CDR1 is ENHRY and CDR2 SYGVKD. As DNA, the CDR3 is TGTGCCATCAAACCCGGGACAGGGAGTAATCAGCCCCAGCATTTT. Translation: CAIKPGTGSNQPQHF.